This T cell receptor beta chain was recovered during a study of blood T cell repertoires in COVID-19. Study as a whole: The origin of the acute and convalescent COVID-19 samples was the United States, Italy and Spain.

Germline values: CDR1 SGDLS, CDR2 YYNGEE. V was trimmed by 0 bases and J by 8 bases, leaving 20 bases between them. The CDR3 totals 16 residues. Sequencing used immunoSEQ multiplex PCR; TCRdb keeps in-frame clones, though not all of them. This sample has around 280,000 clones, with roughly nine tenths found just once. The participants were between 18 and 89 years old and came from roughly 25 US areas. Participants' reported clinical history set cohort assignment. The sequence was obtained from a woman in her forties who had recovered from COVID-19. What was sequenced was PBMCs or T cells enriched from blood (not recorded which). The V gene is TRBV9, the J gene TRBJ1-2; TRBD1 is a possible D gene (5 bases). CDR3 nucleotides: TGTGCCAGCAGCGTAGGTGGGACTAAATCCCCGGGAGGCTACACCTTC. It specifies CASSVGGTKSPGGYTF.